What follows is one T cell receptor (beta chain) and its context. This sample was included in a study of cytomegalovirus exposure and HLA in healthy donors. CDR1 is SGHNT, CDR2 YYREEE, per germline (reference sequence). Unmatched junction bases numbered 8, after V lost 4 bases and J lost 0 bases. The CDR3 consists of 16 residues. The primer mix had 60 Vbeta and 13 Jbeta primers. Profiled with immunoSEQ multiplex PCR; TCRdb holds only in-frame clones, not every one. The table shows 95,000 to 120,000 clones, with 70% to 80% occurring only once. Sequenced: PBMCs. The receptor was derived from a woman aged 40 to 55 in good health and CMV-seropositive. V usage is TRBV5-4 and J usage is TRBJ2-3; 7 bases agree with TRBD2. The CDR3 DNA follows: TGTGCCAGCAGCCCCAGCGGGAAGCTTAGCACAGATACGCAGTATTTT. This codes for CASSPSGKLSTDTQYF. The complete variable domain, with remaining parts taken from reference TRBV5-4 and TRBJ2-3, reads ETGVTQSPTHLIKTRGQQVTLRCSSQSGHNTVSWYQQALGQGPQFIFQYYREEENGRGNFPPRFSGLQFPNYSSELNVNALELDDSALYLCASSPSGKLSTDTQYFGPGTRLTVL.